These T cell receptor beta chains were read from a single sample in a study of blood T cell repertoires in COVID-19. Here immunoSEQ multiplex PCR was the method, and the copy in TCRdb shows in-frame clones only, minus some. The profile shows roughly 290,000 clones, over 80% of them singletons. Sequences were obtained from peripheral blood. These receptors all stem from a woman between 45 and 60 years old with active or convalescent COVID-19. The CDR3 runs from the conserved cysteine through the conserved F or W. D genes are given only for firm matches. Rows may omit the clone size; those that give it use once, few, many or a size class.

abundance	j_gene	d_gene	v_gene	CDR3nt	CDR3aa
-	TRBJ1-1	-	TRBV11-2	TGTGCCAGCAGCTTAGTTAAGACAGCCATGAACACTGAAGCTTTCTTT	CASSLVKTAMNTEAFF
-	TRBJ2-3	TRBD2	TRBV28	TGTGCCAGCAACCCGGGACTAGCGGGCACAGATACGCAGTATTTT	CASNPGLAGTDTQYF
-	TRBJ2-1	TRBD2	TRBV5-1	TGCGCCAGCAGCCTTCGACTAGCGGGAAATAATGAGCAGTTCTTC	CASSLRLAGNNEQFF
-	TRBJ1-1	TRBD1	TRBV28	TGTGCCAGCAGTTCTCAGGGGGCTGGGACTGAAGCTTTCTTT	CASSSQGAGTEAFF
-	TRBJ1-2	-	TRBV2	TGTGCCAGCAGTGCAACAGGACCTAACTATGGCTACACCTTC	CASSATGPNYGYTF
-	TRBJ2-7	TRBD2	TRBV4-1	TGCGCCAGCAGCTTCCGGACTAGCGGGAGTGGGGGTCCCGAGCAGTACTTC	CASSFRTSGSGGPEQYF
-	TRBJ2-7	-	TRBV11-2	TGTGCCAGCAGCTTATCCGGGGGCGAGCAGTACTTC	CASSLSGGEQYF
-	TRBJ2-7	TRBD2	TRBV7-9	TGTGCCAGCAGCCCACTGGGACTAGCGGGGGGCTACGAGCAGTACTTC	CASSPLGLAGGYEQYF
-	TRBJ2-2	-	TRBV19	TGTGCCAGTAGTCCCCGGGCGAGGGCCGGGGAGCTGTTTTTT	CASSPRARAGELFF
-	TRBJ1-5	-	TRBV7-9	TGTGCCAGCAGCGGGCACAATCAGCCCCAGCATTTT	CASSGHNQPQHF
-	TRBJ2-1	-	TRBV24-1	TGTGCCACCAGTGCTGCGACCCCTAGCAGGTACAATGAGCAGTTCTTC	CATSAATPSRYNEQFF
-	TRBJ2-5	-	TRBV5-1	TGCGCCAGCAGCAACCAGGGTTTTGGAGAGACCCAGTACTTC	CASSNQGFGETQYF
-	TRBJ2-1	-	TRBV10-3	TGTGCCACCTCCGGGACTGACAATGAGCAGTTCTTC	CATSGTDNEQFF
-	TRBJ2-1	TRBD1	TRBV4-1	TGCGCCAGCAAGGACAGGGAGCGGATAGGTGAGCAGTTCTTC	CASKDRERIGEQFF
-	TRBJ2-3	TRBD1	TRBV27	TGTGCCAGCAGTTTGGACAGGGGCAAAATTGGTACGCAGTATTTT	CASSLDRGKIGTQYF
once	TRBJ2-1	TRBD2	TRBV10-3	TGTGCCATCAGTGCCGGGCGGGGGGAGAGGGGGAATGAGCAGTTCTTC	CAISAGRGERGNEQFF
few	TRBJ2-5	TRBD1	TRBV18	TGTGCCAGCTCACTCGACAGGGGGCGCGGGGAGACCCAGTACTTC	CASSLDRGRGETQYF
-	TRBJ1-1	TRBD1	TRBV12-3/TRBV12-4	TGTGCCAGCACCTGGACAGGGGAGGCTGAAGCTTTCTTT	CASTWTGEAEAFF
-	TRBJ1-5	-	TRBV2	TGTGCCAGCAGTGAAGCGTATCAGGGTCCCTATCAGCCCCAGCATTTT	CASSEAYQGPYQPQHF
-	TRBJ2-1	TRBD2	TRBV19	TGTGCCAGTAGTATAGGGGGGACTAGCGTCAATGAGCAGTTCTTC	CASSIGGTSVNEQFF
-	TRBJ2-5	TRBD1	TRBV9	TGTGCCAGCAAGGGGGACAGGGGGCAAGAGACCCAGTACTTC	CASKGDRGQETQYF
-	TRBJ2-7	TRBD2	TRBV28	TGTGCCAGCTTGACTAGCGGGAGCTACGAGCAGTACTTC	CASLTSGSYEQYF
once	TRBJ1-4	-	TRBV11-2	TGTGCCAGCAGCAACCCTAGGGGGAATGAAAAACTGTTTTTT	CASSNPRGNEKLFF
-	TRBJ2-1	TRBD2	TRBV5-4	TGTGCCAGCAGCACCGGGGGGAGAGGGTCCCCCTACAATGAGCAGTTCTTC	CASSTGGRGSPYNEQFF
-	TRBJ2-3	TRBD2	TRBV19	TGTGCCAGCCGGCGGGGGTCACCTAGCACAGATACGCAGTATTTT	CASRRGSPSTDTQYF
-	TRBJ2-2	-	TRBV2	TGTGCCAGCAGTGTTAATAGTAACACCGGGGAGCTGTTTTTT	CASSVNSNTGELFF
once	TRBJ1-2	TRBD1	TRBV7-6	TGTGCCAGCAGCGCCGGCCCCGGGACAGGGAATGGCTACACCTTC	CASSAGPGTGNGYTF